One sample yielded the 3 T cell receptor beta chains listed below, sequenced in a study of blood T cell repertoires in COVID-19. Sequencing was performed with immunoSEQ multiplex PCR; in TCRdb, only in-frame clones are kept and a portion is missing. The sample carries around 28,000 clones, roughly 87% recorded once. Material: peripheral blood. The receptors were sampled from a human donor in a cohort sampled during active COVID-19.

The rearrangement joins TRBV15 to TRBJ1-5, with D uncertain. The CDR3 loop spans 17 amino acids. The V gene's germline CDR1 is LNHNV and CDR2 YYDKDF (reference sequence). Trimming took 0 bases from V and 3 from J, leaving 15 bases between them. CDR3 nucleotide sequence: TGTGCCACCAGCAGAGATGGTTTTGGGCTATACAATCAGCCCCAGCATTTT. Translated: CATSRDGFGLYNQPQHF.

The genes are TRBV11-3 and TRBJ2-1; possibly TRBD1 for D (5 bases). Germline assignment: CDR1 SGHNT and CDR2 YENEEA. The V gene lost 4 bases and the J gene lost 0 bases, with 25 bases spanning the gap. This CDR3 has 20 amino acids. This chain's CDR3 is CASSSRLGRAHLSSYNEQFF. CDR3 DNA: TGTGCCAGCAGCTCTCGGCTGGGCAGGGCGCATCTAAGCTCCTACAATGAGCAGTTCTTC.

The chain employs TRBV7-9 and TRBJ2-7, with TRBD1 matching over 7 bases. With 5 bases clipped from V and 1 base from J, the junction kept 11 bases outside the gene matches. There are 16 residues in the CDR3. Germline CDR1 and CDR2: SEHNR and FQNEAQ (reference sequence). The CDR3 loop reads CASSRPTGAGSYEQYF. In DNA form, the CDR3 reads TGTGCCAGCAGCCGACCAACAGGGGCCGGATCCTACGAGCAGTACTTC.